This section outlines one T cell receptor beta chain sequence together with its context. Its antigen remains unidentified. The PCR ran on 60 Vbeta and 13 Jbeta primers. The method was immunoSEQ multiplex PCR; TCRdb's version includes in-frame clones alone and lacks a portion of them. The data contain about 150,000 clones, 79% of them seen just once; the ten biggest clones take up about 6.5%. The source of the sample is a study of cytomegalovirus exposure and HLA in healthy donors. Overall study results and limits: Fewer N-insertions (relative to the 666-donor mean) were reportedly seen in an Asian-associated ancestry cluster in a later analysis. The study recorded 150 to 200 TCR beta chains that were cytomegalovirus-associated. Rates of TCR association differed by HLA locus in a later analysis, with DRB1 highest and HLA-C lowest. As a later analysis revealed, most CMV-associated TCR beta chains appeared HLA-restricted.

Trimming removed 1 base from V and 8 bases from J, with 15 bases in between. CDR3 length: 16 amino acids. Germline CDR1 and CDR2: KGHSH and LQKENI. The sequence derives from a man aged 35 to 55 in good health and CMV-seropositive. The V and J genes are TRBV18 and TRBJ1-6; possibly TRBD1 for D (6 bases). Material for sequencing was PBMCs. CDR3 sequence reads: CASSPLPRGADSPLHF. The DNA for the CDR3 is TGTGCCAGCTCACCACTCCCACGGGGGGCGGATTCACCCCTCCACTTT.